This entry lists 18 T cell receptor beta chains sequenced from one sample in a study of spatial heterogeneity in lung cancer. The time point here: sample taken at primary tumor resection. The sequenced material consisted of unsorted whole RNA from tumor, nontumor lung or frozen PBMC. TCRdb recomputed calls from the 5' RACE reads with MiXCR, one row per CDR3 protein. The sample contains 35,000 to 55,000 distinct CDR3 sequences, approximately 6.8% of which appear only once. This material consisted of PBMCs, taken at surgery. The receptors were gathered from a female donor with early-stage non-small cell lung cancer.

The V gene is TRBV6-1, the J gene TRBJ2-1; perhaps D is TRBD1 or TRBD2 (5 bases each). The germline V gene has CDR1 MNHNS and CDR2 SASEGT. This CDR3 is built from 14 residues. Trimming removed 7 bases at V and 0 bases at J, with 10 bases between. This chain's CDR3 is CASTGGPSYNEQFF. The CDR3 DNA follows: TGTGCCAGCACTGGGGGTCCCTCCTACAATGAGCAGTTCTTC.

This rearrangement joins TRBV6-5 to TRBJ2-3, with D unclear. Germline V gene data show CDR1 as MNHEY and CDR2 as SVGAGI. The CDR3 consists of 13 residues. Trimming removed 2 bases at V and 4 bases at J, with 7 bases between. The CDR3 DNA reads as TGTGCCAGCAGTTACGGTTGGGCAGATACGCAGTATTTT. Protein sequence: CASSYGWADTQYF.

The chain links TRBV18 to TRBJ2-3; no reliable D call. The CDR3 sequence is 16 residues long. Germline V gene lookup returns CDR1 KGHSH and CDR2 LQKENI. V dropped 3 bases and J dropped 0 bases, with 13 bases sitting between them. In DNA, the CDR3 is TGTGCCAGCTCACCGGTAGGCGGTCCTAGCACAGATACGCAGTATTTT. As protein: CASSPVGGPSTDTQYF.

As to this clonotype: One junction end does not reproduce the germline sequence, and a read error may be involved. The chain recombines TRBV7-6 with TRBJ1-5; D gene ambiguous. This CDR3 is built from 13 residues. The germline V gene encodes CDR1 SGHVS and CDR2 FNYEAQ. In DNA form, the CDR3 reads TGTGTCAGCAGCCCGGGTAGCAATCAGCCCCAGCATTTT. Its translation is CVSSPGSNQPQHF.

At least ten counts were recorded for this clonotype. CDR3 residues: CASSDGTYSGNTIYF. The CDR3 region has the DNA TGTGCCAGCAGCGACGGGACCTACTCTGGAAACACCATATATTTT. The genes are TRBV5-5 and TRBJ1-3; a weak D match, TRBD1 (5 bases). V lost 4 bases, J lost 0 bases, and 11 bases lay in between. The length of the CDR3 is 15 residues. Looked up from germline, CDR1 is SGHKS and CDR2 is YYEKEE (reference sequence).

This clonotype was seen more than once but under ten times. The chain recombines TRBV6-5 with TRBJ2-3, with 7 bases that match TRBD2. CDR3 length: 12 residues. Germline loops: CDR1 MNHEY, CDR2 SVGAGI. V shed 6 bases, J shed 8 bases, and the junction held 5 bases outside the gene matches. The CDR3 nucleotides read TGTGCCAGCAGGGCTAGCGGCGGTACGCAGTATTTT. This codes for CASRASGGTQYF.

This clonotype has a count of ten or more. This chain links TRBV3-1 with TRBJ2-3; D is ambiguous. The CDR3 has 13 residues. The germline V and J ends were trimmed by 1 base and 4 bases, with 6 bases remaining between them. Germline CDR1 and CDR2: LGHDT and YNNKEL (reference sequence). The CDR3 loop is CASSQALADTQYF. CDR3 in DNA: TGTGCCAGCAGCCAAGCTTTAGCAGATACGCAGTATTTT.

This clonotype was counted between two and nine times. This chain links TRBV7-9 with TRBJ1-3, with TRBD1 as a possible D gene (6 bases). Trimming took off 0 bases at V and 1 base at J, with 10 bases between the two ends. The CDR3 has 16 residues. Germline V lookup: CDR1 SEHNR, CDR2 FQNEAQ (reference sequence). The CDR3 here is CASSLAGGLSGNTIYF. The CDR3 nucleotides read TGTGCCAGCAGCTTAGCAGGGGGGTTATCTGGAAACACCATATATTTT.

The chain joins TRBV4-1 to TRBJ1-5; weak D call: TRBD1 (5 bases). The CDR3 spans 14 residues. The ends were cut back, 1 base at V and 3 bases at J, with 7 bases in the middle. Looked up from germline, CDR1 is MGHRA and CDR2 is YSYEKL. CDR3 sequence: CASSQVRDNQPQHF. In DNA form, the CDR3 reads TGCGCCAGCAGCCAAGTCAGGGACAATCAGCCCCAGCATTTT.

This clonotype came up many times. The CDR3 nucleotides read TGTGCCAGCAGTTCCCGACCAGGACAGGGGGCCTCGGCGACCCAGTACTTC. Residues: CASSSRPGQGASATQYF. The chain joins TRBV7-9 to TRBJ2-5; TRBD1 matches at 11 bases. Trimming took 6 bases from V and 7 from J; bases not matched to a gene: 16. CDR1 SEHNR and CDR2 FQNEAQ come from the germline V gene (reference sequence). The CDR3 length is 17 residues. The full variable domain, rest sourced from reference TRBV7-9 and TRBJ2-5, is DTGVSQNPRHKITKRGQNVTFRCDPISEHNRLYWYRQTLGQGPEFLTYFQNEAQLEKSRLLSDRFSAERPKGSFSTLEIQRTEQGDSAMYLCASSSRPGQGASATQYFGPGTRLLVL.

This clonotype was counted at least ten times. This chain joins TRBV29-1 and TRBJ2-3; 10 bases align to TRBD2. The CDR3 is 14 amino acids. Germline V gene lookup returns CDR1 SQVTM and CDR2 ANQGSEA. V shed 7 bases and J 1 base; nucleotides not matched to a gene: 5. The CDR3 coding sequence is TGCAGCGGCGATACTAGCGGGGGCACAGATACGCAGTATTTT. Translation: CSGDTSGGTDTQYF.

The chain couples TRBV5-1 to TRBJ1-5; tentative D call: TRBD1 (6 bases). Germline V CDR1 and CDR2: SGHRS, YFSETQ. The V end lost 4 bases, the J end lost 0 bases, and 14 bases lay between the germline ends. There are 16 residues in the CDR3. In DNA, the CDR3 is TGCGCCAGCAGCCCGACAGGCCCACTTAGCAATCAGCCCCAGCATTTT. This sequence encodes CASSPTGPLSNQPQHF.

This chain joins TRBV18 and TRBJ1-2, with 10 bases identical to TRBD1. The V gene end was trimmed by 3 bases and the J gene end by 7 bases; junction bases not matched to a gene: 8. Per germline, CDR1 KGHSH and CDR2 LQKENI. The CDR3 loop spans 15 amino acids. CDR3 sequence: CASSPDLTGGIGYTF. The DNA for the CDR3 is TGTGCCAGCTCACCTGATTTGACAGGGGGCATTGGCTACACCTTC.

The chain couples TRBV3-1 to TRBJ2-3, with a weak D call TRBD2 (5 bases). Per germline, CDR1 LGHDT and CDR2 YNNKEL (reference sequence). The V end was cut by 0 bases, the J end by 1 base, with 14 bases between. CDR3 length equals 17 residues. CDR3 region: CASSQEFGRVGTDTQYF. The CDR3 DNA sequence: TGTGCCAGCAGCCAAGAATTCGGGCGGGTCGGCACAGATACGCAGTATTTT.

The chain recombines TRBV18 with TRBJ2-3, with D maybe TRBD2 (6 bases). The CDR3 covers 17 residues. Trimming removed 2 bases at V and 1 base at J, with 16 bases between. The germline V gene has CDR1 KGHSH and CDR2 LQKENI. CDR3: CASSPTAGRHGTDTQYF. DNA of the CDR3: TGTGCCAGCTCACCAACGGCGGGGCGCCATGGCACAGATACGCAGTATTTT.

The chain joins TRBV6-5 to TRBJ2-2; 10 bases agree with TRBD1. Trimming took 5 bases from V and 4 from J; bases not matched to a gene: 4. Germline CDR1 MNHEY, CDR2 SVGAGI. The CDR3 contains 15 residues. The DNA for the CDR3 is TGTGCCAGCAGTAGGACAGGGGGTATCACCGGGGAGCTGTTTTTT. Protein: CASSRTGGITGELFF.

In this sample, this clonotype turned up many times. This chain uses TRBV12-3 or TRBV12-4 with TRBJ2-1; D is uncertain. This CDR3 region has 14 residues. V shed 3 bases and J shed 5 bases, with 11 bases lying between them. Here the CDR3 DNA reads TGTGCCAGCAGTTTGGCCGGTGGCCACAATGAGCAGTTCTTC. It translates to CASSLAGGHNEQFF.

This clonotype appeared many times. The chain uses TRBV4-1 and TRBJ2-3; D gene unclear. The CDR3 is made up of 16 amino acids. The germline CDR1 and CDR2 sequences are MGHRA and YSYEKL. V lost 5 bases and J 1 base, leaving 16 bases between the germline ends. The CDR3 DNA sequence: TGCGCCAGCAGCACAAGCCCCTCCGGGCGCACAGATACGCAGTATTTT. Protein: CASSTSPSGRTDTQYF.